The 26 T cell receptor beta chains given below trace back to one sample, sequenced in a study of T cell responses to AZD1222 COVID-19 vaccine. Here immunoSEQ multiplex PCR was the method, and the copy in TCRdb shows in-frame clones only, minus some. The sample holds about 93,000 clones; over 85% are singletons and the top ten take approximately 3%. The input for sequencing was peripheral blood, taken on day 0 of MenACWY control vaccination. Source of these receptors: an adult in good health.

V usage is TRBV2 and J usage is TRBJ2-3; 9 bases line up with TRBD2. This CDR3 has 15 residues. Germline CDR1 reads SNHLY; CDR2 reads FYNNEI. Trimming cost V 8 bases and J 0 bases; bases outside gene matches: 6. Here the CDR3 reads CASHPTSGSTDTQYF. The CDR3 DNA sequence: TGTGCCAGCCATCCGACTAGCGGAAGCACAGATACGCAGTATTTT.

CDR3 amino acids: CASSLSPGLADNEQFF. CDR3 coding DNA: TGTGCCAGCAGCCTATCTCCCGGACTAGCCGACAATGAGCAGTTCTTC. The chain employs TRBV4-2 and TRBJ2-1, with 8 positions matching TRBD2. CDR3 length: 16 residues. Germline V CDR1 and CDR2: LGHNA, YNFKEQ. The junction had 10 bases not matched to a gene; V was cut back by 4 bases and J by 5 bases.

J is TRBJ2-1 and V is TRBV4-3, with no clear D. Germline-derived CDR1 and CDR2 are LGHNA and YSLEER. The CDR3 runs to 15 residues. Trimming stripped 0 bases from V and 1 base from J, with 7 bases between. CDR3 DNA sequence: TGCGCCAGCAGCCAAGACGGACGGTCCTACAATGAGCAGTTCTTC. This translates into CASSQDGRSYNEQFF.

This chain joins TRBV4-1 and TRBJ1-5; D may be TRBD1 (5 bases). V lost 4 bases, J lost 0 bases, and 13 bases lay in between. CDR3 length: 16 residues. Germline V lookup: CDR1 MGHRA, CDR2 YSYEKL. The DNA for the CDR3 is TGCGCCAGCAGCCCAATTCATGACAGTAGCAATCAGCCCCAGCATTTT. Protein: CASSPIHDSSNQPQHF.

The chain links TRBV19 to TRBJ1-1; D gene unclear. The CDR3 length is 11 residues. Germline CDR1 reads LNHDA; CDR2 reads SQIVND (reference sequence). V was pared by 6 bases and J by 7 bases, with 9 bases between. The CDR3 loop reads CASSSIFEAFF. As DNA, the CDR3 is TGTGCCAGTAGCTCGATATTTGAAGCTTTCTTT.

V and J are TRBV4-1 and TRBJ1-2; TRBD1 is a possible D gene (5 bases). This CDR3 contains 15 residues. V was trimmed by 1 base and J by 3 bases, leaving 12 bases between them. The germline CDR1 and CDR2 sequences are MGHRA and YSYEKL. The CDR3 DNA is TGCGCCAGCAGCCAAGGAGGCGACAGCCACTATGGCTACACCTTC. Protein: CASSQGGDSHYGYTF.

The chain joins TRBV7-2 to TRBJ1-2, with a weak D call TRBD1 (6 bases). This CDR3 has 13 amino acids. Per germline, CDR1 SGHTA and CDR2 FQGNSA. Trimming cost V 4 bases and J 8 bases, with 14 bases left between them. The CDR3 DNA reads as TGTGCCAGCAGCTCGCAGGGGTATCGAGGCTACACCTTC. Its protein is CASSSQGYRGYTF.

J is TRBJ1-2 and V is TRBV19; 12 bases match TRBD1. The CDR3 totals 13 residues. Germline-derived CDR1 and CDR2 are LNHDA and SQIVND (reference sequence). The ends lost 8 bases at V and 4 bases at J; junction bases unmatched: 2. This CDR3 is CASGGQGAYGYTF. CDR3 nucleotides: TGTGCCAGTGGGGGACAGGGGGCCTATGGCTACACCTTC. Filled out from reference TRBV19 and TRBJ1-2, the complete variable domain reads DGGITQSPKYLFRKEGQNVTLSCEQNLNHDAMYWYRQDPGQGLRLIYYSQIVNDFQKGDIAEGYSVSREKKESFPLTVTSAQKNPTAFYLCASGGQGAYGYTFGSGTRLTVV.

V usage is TRBV5-5 and J usage is TRBJ1-1; 9 bases align to TRBD1. The germline V gene has CDR1 SGHKS and CDR2 YYEKEE (reference sequence). After removal of 0 bases from V and 6 bases from J, the junction contained 3 bases not matched to a gene. CDR3 length equals 14 residues. CDR3 residues: CASSLVTGGAEAFF. DNA for the CDR3: TGTGCCAGCAGCTTGGTGACAGGGGGAGCTGAAGCTTTCTTT.

The chain employs TRBV6-2 or TRBV6-3 and TRBJ2-7; D is undetermined. V was clipped by 2 bases and J by 6 bases, with 8 bases between them. Germline V gene lookup returns CDR1 MNHEY and CDR2 SVGEGT. This CDR3 comprises 12 residues. This CDR3 reads CASSYQRSEQYF. Here the CDR3 DNA reads TGTGCCAGCAGTTACCAGAGGTCCGAGCAGTACTTC.

This chain joins TRBV12-3 or TRBV12-4 and TRBJ2-7; D not certain. The CDR3 contains 13 residues. Trimming took off 6 bases at V and 3 bases at J, with 12 bases between the two ends. The CDR3 protein is CASSTGKSYEQYF. CDR3 nucleotides: TGTGCCAGCAGCACTGGCAAAAGCTACGAGCAGTACTTC.

The chain employs TRBV27 and TRBJ2-7; 7 bases agree with TRBD1. The V and J ends lost 5 bases and 2 bases, in that order; junction bases with no gene match: 9. This CDR3 has 15 residues. Germline V gene data show CDR1 as MNHEY and CDR2 as SMNVEV (reference sequence). CDR3 sequence (DNA): TGTGCCAGCAGTACCACCGGGACAGCGGCCTACGAGCAGTACTTC. Its translation is CASSTTGTAAYEQYF.

This sequence joins TRBV11-3 and TRBJ1-3; D unresolved. The CDR3 loop spans 15 amino acids. Per the germline V gene, CDR1 is SGHNT and CDR2 is YENEEA. V was clipped by 5 bases and J by 0 bases, with 11 bases between them. CDR3 nucleotide sequence: TGTGCCAGCAGCCCGCTCCGGAGCTCTGGAAACACCATATATTTT. Residues: CASSPLRSSGNTIYF.

This chain connects TRBV4-2 to TRBJ1-2; TRBD1 matches at 8 bases. V trimming: 0 bases; J trimming: 4 bases; junction bases outside the gene matches: 7. In germline, CDR1 is LGHNA, CDR2 YNFKEQ. The CDR3 sequence is 16 residues long. For the CDR3, the DNA is TGTGCCAGCAGCCAAGATGGGACAGGCGCGGTCTATGGCTACACCTTC. This sequence encodes CASSQDGTGAVYGYTF.

With regard to this clone: One end of the junction does not line up with germline, which may come from a read error. The chain has TRBV6-1 and TRBJ2-3; 8 bases are shared with TRBD2. The CDR3 contains 14 residues. CDR1 is MNHNS, CDR2 SASEGT, per germline. The CDR3 here is CASREAGGTDTQYF. The CDR3 DNA follows: TGTGCCAGCAGAGAAGCGGGGGGCACAGATACGCAGTATTTT.

This clone was detected only once. The gene calls are TRBV5-1 and TRBJ1-6, with 7 nucleotides matching TRBD1. Germline values: CDR1 SGHRS, CDR2 YFSETQ. This CDR3 region has 17 residues. V gave up 1 base and J gave up 7 bases; unmatched junction bases: 11. The CDR3 DNA follows: TGCGCCAGCAGCTTGACGGGGAGGGACAGTGTAAATTCACCCCTCCACTTT. Encoded protein: CASSLTGRDSVNSPLHF.

This clone has more than one count but fewer than ten. The V call is TRBV3-1 (or the pseudogene TRBV3-2), the J call TRBJ1-2; D remains ambiguous. Trimming took off 2 bases at V and 8 bases at J, with 9 bases between the two ends. Germline-derived CDR1 and CDR2 are LGHDT and YNNKEL (reference sequence). The CDR3 covers 12 residues. The CDR3 loop reads CASSQYGRGYTF. The CDR3 DNA reads as TGTGCCAGCAGCCAATACGGCAGGGGCTACACCTTC.

This chain uses TRBV7-3 with TRBJ2-1; the D gene could be TRBD1 or TRBD2 (5 bases each). Germline lookup yields CDR1 SGHTA and CDR2 FQGTGA. Deletions cut 1 base from V and 0 bases from J, with 10 bases between. The CDR3 runs to 16 residues. CDR3 amino acids: CASSLIGTASYNEQFF. CDR3 sequence (DNA): TGTGCCAGCAGCTTAATCGGGACGGCCTCCTACAATGAGCAGTTCTTC. Using reference TRBV7-3 and TRBJ2-1 for the parts outside the CDR3, the full variable domain is GAGVSQTPSNKVTEKGKYVELRCDPISGHTALYWYRQSLGQGPEFLIYFQGTGAADDSGLPNDRFFAVRPEGSVSTLKIQRTERGDSAVYLCASSLIGTASYNEQFFGPGTRLTVL.

In this sample, this clone turned up once. The chain joins TRBV11-2 to TRBJ1-2, with D maybe TRBD1 (6 bases). The germline V gene has CDR1 SGHAT and CDR2 FQNNGV. The CDR3 consists of 14 residues. V shed 5 bases and J shed 7 bases, with 17 bases lying between them. CDR3 in DNA: TGTGCCAGCAGCCTACCAACGGGGGCGAGTGGCTACACCTTC. Translating gives CASSLPTGASGYTF.

In its sample, this clone was seen a few times. The chain joins TRBV19 to TRBJ1-2; D is unresolved. The length of the CDR3 is 13 residues. Germline CDR1 is LNHDA and CDR2 is SQIVND (reference sequence). The germline V and J ends were trimmed by 3 bases and 4 bases, with 9 bases remaining between them. CDR3 sequence: CASSISFFYGYTF. CDR3 nucleotides: TGTGCCAGTAGTATCAGTTTTTTCTATGGCTACACCTTC.

The chain recombines TRBV30 with TRBJ1-1; the match to TRBD1 covers 10 bases. J gave up 4 bases and V 6 bases, and 8 bases lay outside the gene matches. CDR3 length: 14 residues. In germline, CDR1 is GTSNPN, CDR2 SVGIG (reference sequence). CDR3 region: CACQPGQGSTEAFF. The DNA of the CDR3 is TGTGCCTGTCAACCGGGACAGGGGAGCACTGAAGCTTTCTTT.

The chain is built from TRBV2 and TRBJ1-1; D is uncertain. Germline CDR1 is SNHLY and CDR2 is FYNNEI. This CDR3 comprises 14 residues. The V end lost 4 bases, the J end lost 3 bases, and 12 bases lay between the germline ends. In DNA, the CDR3 is TGTGCCAGCAGTGCGGCGGTACGAGACACTGAAGCTTTCTTT. This translates into CASSAAVRDTEAFF.

V and J are TRBV12-3 or TRBV12-4 and TRBJ2-3, with D tentatively TRBD1 or TRBD2 (5 bases each). This CDR3 is 13 amino acids long. Deletions cut 10 bases from V and 0 bases from J, with 11 bases between. The DNA of the CDR3 is TGTGCCACGGGGACGGCCAGCACAGATACGCAGTATTTT. Encoded protein: CATGTASTDTQYF.

V and J are TRBV12-3 or TRBV12-4 and TRBJ2-1; weak D call: TRBD1 (6 bases). The CDR3 covers 12 residues. Trimming removed 7 bases at V and 9 bases at J, with 13 bases between. CDR3 amino acids: CASNVGGGEQFF. CDR3 nucleotide sequence: TGTGCCAGCAACGTTGGGGGCGGTGAGCAGTTCTTC.

The rearrangement joins TRBV7-4 to TRBJ1-6; D uncertain. The CDR3 has 19 residues. Trimming cost V 3 bases and J 0 bases, with 18 bases left between them. Per the germline V gene, CDR1 is SGHVT and CDR2 is SQSDAQ. The CDR3 coding sequence is TGTGCCAGCAGCTTGAAGAACACCACGAGGAACTCCTATAATTCACCCCTCCACTTT. It translates to CASSLKNTTRNSYNSPLHF.

J is TRBJ1-2 and V is TRBV7-9; the D is unclear. Trimming cost V 6 bases and J 2 bases, with 13 bases left between them. This CDR3 spans 14 amino acids. Germline V lookup: CDR1 SEHNR, CDR2 FQNEAQ (reference sequence). CDR3 in DNA: TGTGCCAGCAGAATAGAACCTTCGAACTATGGCTACACCTTC. Amino acids: CASRIEPSNYGYTF.